What follows are 20 T cell receptor beta chains derived from one specimen sequenced in a study of T cell responses to AZD1222 COVID-19 vaccine. Assay: immunoSEQ multiplex PCR; the TCRdb copy retains only in-frame clones and omits some. The sample includes 120,000 or so clones, roughly 91% of them seen just once. The input for sequencing was peripheral blood, taken on day 0 of AZD1222 vaccination. Every receptor here comes from an adult in good health.

The chain employs TRBV6-2 or TRBV6-3 and TRBJ1-6, with D possibly matching TRBD1 (5 bases). This CDR3 is built from 15 residues. Trimming removed 6 bases at V and 10 bases at J, with 19 bases between. Germline CDR1 and CDR2: MNHEY and SVGEGT. The chain's CDR3 is CASSSPGTSRSPLHF. CDR3 sequence (DNA): TGTGCCAGCAGCTCTCCCGGGACTTCTCGGTCACCCCTCCACTTT.

The genes are TRBV6-5 and TRBJ1-2; tentatively, D is TRBD1 (5 bases). The germline V and J ends were trimmed by 0 bases and 4 bases, with 12 bases remaining between them. Germline V lookup: CDR1 MNHEY, CDR2 SVGAGI. This CDR3 is built from 15 residues. CDR3 amino acids: CASSYSSRGGYGYTF. The DNA of the CDR3 is TGTGCCAGCAGTTACTCGAGTAGGGGAGGCTATGGCTACACCTTC.

The CDR3 DNA sequence: TGCGCCAGCAGCCAAGAAAGTGAGGGTAGCGGGAGGGCCATCTCCTACGAGCAGTACTTC. Protein: CASSQESEGSGRAISYEQYF. The rearrangement joins TRBV4-1 to TRBJ2-7, with 11 nucleotides matching TRBD2. V was pared by 0 bases and J by 0 bases, with 13 bases of the junction left unmatched. CDR3 size: 20 residues. Germline CDR1 reads MGHRA; CDR2 reads YSYEKL.

In its sample, this clone was seen a few times. This chain uses TRBV4-2 with TRBJ1-1; the D is unclear. The germline V and J ends were trimmed by 4 bases and 3 bases, with 15 bases remaining between them. CDR1 and CDR2 (germline): LGHNA, YNFKEQ. The CDR3 runs 15 residues. The CDR3 region has the DNA TGTGCCAGCAGCCCCCCGACGGATTATTACACTGAAGCTTTCTTT. Its protein is CASSPPTDYYTEAFF.

This sequence joins TRBV2 and TRBJ1-2, with 9 bases aligning to TRBD1. The V gene end was trimmed by 8 bases and the J gene end by 2 bases; junction bases not matched to a gene: 9. The CDR3 is made up of 15 amino acids. Germline CDR1 SNHLY, CDR2 FYNNEI. The CDR3 here is CASVPDRGRNYGYTF. In DNA form, the CDR3 reads TGTGCCAGCGTACCGGACAGGGGCCGAAACTATGGCTACACCTTC.

The rearrangement uses TRBV7-9 and TRBJ2-1; D is unclear. The ends were cut back, 3 bases at V and 0 bases at J, with 12 bases in the middle. Germline V lookup: CDR1 SEHNR, CDR2 FQNEAQ (reference sequence). The CDR3 contains 16 residues. CDR3: CASSFRNWSSYNEQFF. The CDR3 DNA is TGTGCCAGCAGCTTTCGGAACTGGAGCTCCTACAATGAGCAGTTCTTC.

V is TRBV5-4 and J is TRBJ1-2, with 7 bases matching TRBD1. V trimming: 4 bases; J trimming: 8 bases; junction bases outside the gene matches: 8. The CDR3 consists of 13 residues. CDR1 is SGHNT, CDR2 YYREEE, per germline (reference sequence). CDR3 nucleotides: TGTGCCAGCAGCCCACCGACAGGGACCGGCTACACCTTC. Amino acids: CASSPPTGTGYTF.

This clone was seen only once. The chain links TRBV7-9 to TRBJ2-7; possible D gene TRBD1, 6 bases. V lost 4 bases and J lost 3, with 28 bases in between. Germline values: CDR1 SEHNR, CDR2 FQNEAQ (reference sequence). The CDR3 runs 19 residues. CDR3 loop: CASSSDRPIARTWFYEQYF. In DNA form, the CDR3 reads TGTGCCAGCAGCTCTGACAGGCCTATCGCTAGAACATGGTTCTACGAGCAGTACTTC. Full variable domain (missing parts from reference TRBV7-9 and TRBJ2-7): DTGVSQNPRHKITKRGQNVTFRCDPISEHNRLYWYRQTLGQGPEFLTYFQNEAQLEKSRLLSDRFSAERPKGSFSTLEIQRTEQGDSAMYLCASSSDRPIARTWFYEQYFGPGTRLTVT.

The V and J genes are TRBV4-1 and TRBJ2-7; 8 bases are shared with TRBD1. Germline CDR1 reads MGHRA; CDR2 reads YSYEKL. CDR3 size: 14 residues. V was clipped by 0 bases and J by 6 bases; unmatched bases: 4. CDR3 bases: TGCGCCAGCAGCCAAGATCGGACAGGGAGCGAGCAGTACTTC. Translating it yields CASSQDRTGSEQYF.

This chain connects TRBV10-3 to TRBJ1-2; D might be TRBD1 (5 bases). Trimming cost V 6 bases and J 5 bases, with 10 bases left between them. Germline CDR1 reads ENHRY; CDR2 reads SYGVKD. This CDR3 has 12 amino acids. CDR3 region: CAISDGTYGYTF. Written as DNA, the CDR3 is TGTGCCATCAGCGACGGGACTTATGGCTACACCTTC.

The V call is TRBV7-2, the J call TRBJ1-6, with 10 bases that match TRBD1. From germline, CDR1 is SGHTA and CDR2 FQGNSA. Trimming cost V 9 bases and J 2 bases; bases outside gene matches: 7. The CDR3 totals 16 residues. DNA for the CDR3: TGTGCCAGTAGGGGACAGGGGATGACCTATAATTCACCCCTCCACTTT. Protein product: CASRGQGMTYNSPLHF. Complete variable domain (other parts from reference TRBV7-2 and TRBJ1-6): GAGVSQSPSNKVTEKGKDVELRCDPISGHTALYWYRQSLGQGLEFLIYFQGNSAPDKSGLPSDRFSAERTGGSVSTLTIQRTQQEDSAVYLCASRGQGMTYNSPLHFGNGTRLTVT.

This clone was seen a few times. The chain combines TRBV7-9 with TRBJ2-7, with D hard to call. Trimming cost V 0 bases and J 4 bases, with 10 bases left between them. The CDR3 contains 14 residues. Germline V gene lookup returns CDR1 SEHNR and CDR2 FQNEAQ (reference sequence). The CDR3 DNA follows: TGTGCCAGCAGCTTAGCGGGAAGTGGGTACGAGCAGTACTTC. It codes for CASSLAGSGYEQYF.

V is TRBV6-4 and J is TRBJ2-4; D unresolved. The CDR3 contains 14 residues. Germline CDR1 reads MRHNA; CDR2 reads SNTAGT. The germline V and J ends were trimmed by 2 bases and 0 bases, with 5 bases remaining between them. Here the CDR3 DNA reads TGTGCCAGCAGTGACGAAGTAGCCAAAAACATTCAGTACTTC. Its protein is CASSDEVAKNIQYF.

This chain connects TRBV29-1 to TRBJ1-4, with TRBD1 identical over 8 bases. With V trimmed by 6 bases and J by 10 bases, 7 bases remained unmatched. The length of the CDR3 is 12 residues. The germline gives CDR1 SQVTM, CDR2 ANQGSEA. DNA for the CDR3: TGCAGCGTGGAGAGGACAGGGAGAAAACTGTTTTTT. It specifies CSVERTGRKLFF.

The chain is built from TRBV29-1 and TRBJ1-2; tentative D call: TRBD1 (6 bases). Germline V CDR1 and CDR2: SQVTM, ANQGSEA. Trimming shortened V by 3 bases and J by 3 bases, and 11 bases separated the two germline ends. This CDR3 contains 13 residues. In DNA, the CDR3 is TGCAGCGTTGACAGGGGCGGCGACTATGGCTACACCTTC. Translating gives CSVDRGGDYGYTF.

This clone occurred once. The chain carries TRBV5-1 and TRBJ2-5; 7 positions agree with TRBD2. The length of the CDR3 is 14 residues. The V gene end was trimmed by 3 bases and the J gene end by 5 bases; junction bases not matched to a gene: 7. From germline, CDR1 is SGHRS and CDR2 YFSETQ. In DNA form, the CDR3 reads TGCGCCAGCAGCTCCCCCGGCGGGAGTGAGACCCAGTACTTC. Translation gives CASSSPGGSETQYF.

The V call is TRBV28, the J call TRBJ1-4; possibly TRBD1 for D (5 bases). The CDR3 spans 15 residues. Germline-derived CDR1 and CDR2 are MDHEN and SYDVKM. V was cut by 1 base and J by 0 bases, with 6 bases left in between. CDR3 sequence: CASSLLTATNEKLFF. CDR3 coding DNA: TGTGCCAGCAGTTTATTGACAGCAACTAATGAAAAACTGTTTTTT.

V usage is TRBV6-5 and J usage is TRBJ1-2, with a tentative D call TRBD1 (5 bases). Looked up from germline, CDR1 is MNHEY and CDR2 is SVGAGI. The CDR3 consists of 15 residues. Trimming removed 2 bases at V and 5 bases at J, with 15 bases between. CDR3 coding DNA: TGTGCCAGCAGTTACATCCAGGGAAGTACTTATGGCTACACCTTC. Translation: CASSYIQGSTYGYTF.

The V and J genes are TRBV3-1 (or the pseudogene TRBV3-2) and TRBJ2-2; 10 positions match TRBD2. Germline CDR1 and CDR2: LGHDT and YNNKEL (reference sequence). The CDR3 has 15 residues. Germline trimming cut 4 bases from V and 3 bases from J; bases unmatched to any gene: 2. The CDR3 DNA reads as TGTGCCAGCAGCCCTAGCGGGAGTGACACCGGGGAGCTGTTTTTT. It translates to CASSPSGSDTGELFF.

This clone appeared once. The chain couples TRBV12-3 or TRBV12-4 to TRBJ1-5; no reliable D call. This CDR3 has 12 residues. V was trimmed by 5 bases and J by 2 bases, leaving 4 bases between them. The CDR3 region is CASSQGNQPQHF. The CDR3 nucleotides are TGTGCCAGCAGTCAGGGCAATCAGCCCCAGCATTTT.